What follows is one TCR beta chain and its context. The antigen remains undetermined. The sample belongs to a study of siplizumab effects on memory and regulatory T cells. Germline trimming cut 6 bases from V and 5 bases from J; bases unmatched to any gene: 5. This CDR3 is 14 amino acids long. Germline V CDR1 and CDR2: MGHDK, SYGVNS. Only in-frame clones appear in the TCRdb table, and some are missing; sequencing was by immunoSEQ multiplex PCR. The sample records 100,000 or so clones, just under 95% being singletons. Findings of the study overall: The authors could not assign a naive or memory phenotype to roughly 75-97% of proliferating CD4+ or CD8+ clones. Tregs proliferating in siplizumab cultures lacked confirmation of their suppressive function. Relative to controls at roughly 28%, mappable alloreactive CD4+ clones exhibited a mean Treg-derived proportion of roughly 69% with siplizumab. Among sequences traceable to unstimulated CD4+ memory cells, alloreactive ones were significantly reduced by siplizumab.

The source material was non-Treg CD4+ T cells sorted from blood. This clonotype originated in a human donor in good health. This chain links TRBV25-1 with TRBJ1-4; TRBD1 matches at 8 bases. CDR3 region: CASRRTGRNEKLFF. CDR3 DNA: TGTGCCAGCAGACGGACAGGGAGAAATGAAAAACTGTTTTTT.